A selection of T cell receptor beta chains follows, all from one sample in a study of cytomegalovirus exposure and HLA in healthy donors. Repertoires were generated with immunoSEQ multiplex PCR, while TCRdb's copy carries only in-frame clones and drops some. Of 100,000 to 150,000 clones in the sample, about three quarters were seen once. Source material: PBMCs. These receptors all stem from a woman aged 40 to 49 in good health and CMV-seropositive. The CDR3 runs from the conserved cysteine through the conserved F or W. A D gene is named only where the DNA matches it firmly. Clone size, where shown, is once, few, many, or a class for clones that have expanded.

cdr3_aa	cdr3_nt	d_call	v_call	j_call	clone_size
CASSLTGVWEETQYF	TGTGCCAGCAGCCTAACAGGGGTTTGGGAGGAGACCCAGTACTTC	TRBD1	TRBV13	TRBJ2-5	.
CASSPREGSNQPQHF	TGTGCCAGCAGCCCTCGGGAAGGTAGCAATCAGCCCCAGCATTTT	.	TRBV7-8	TRBJ1-5	.
CASTYVTEAFF	TGTGCCAGCACTTATGTAACTGAAGCTTTCTTT	.	TRBV5-5	TRBJ1-1	.
CASSQSSLAGYNEQFF	TGCGCCAGCAGCCAATCGTCGCTAGCGGGCTACAATGAGCAGTTCTTC	TRBD2	TRBV4-3	TRBJ2-1	.
CSVSGGLGNQPQHF	TGCAGCGTATCAGGAGGCCTTGGCAATCAGCCCCAGCATTTT	.	TRBV29-1	TRBJ1-5	.
CASSLTGGLSPLHF	TGTGCCAGTAGCCTAACGGGGGGACTCTCACCCCTCCACTTT	.	TRBV19	TRBJ1-6	.
CAWSVEGPGKLFF	TGTGCCTGGAGTGTTGAGGGTCCTGGAAAACTGTTTTTT	.	TRBV30	TRBJ1-4	.
CAWSPGGDTQYF	TGTGCCTGGAGTCCCGGGGGGGATACGCAGTATTTT	TRBD2	TRBV30	TRBJ2-3	.
CASSPQGASGYTF	TGTGCCAGCAGCCCACAGGGGGCTAGTGGCTACACCTTC	TRBD1	TRBV27	TRBJ1-2	.
CASSLATSGSTDTQYF	TGCGCCAGCAGCTTGGCGACTAGCGGGAGCACAGATACGCAGTATTTT	TRBD2	TRBV5-1	TRBJ2-3	few
CASSSLTSGGIKYF	TGTGCCAGCAGCTCCTTGACTAGCGGGGGGATAAAGTACTTC	TRBD2	TRBV5-4	TRBJ2-5	once
CASSPGPSGGGETQYF	TGTGCCAGCAGCCCGGGACCTAGCGGGGGGGGAGAGACCCAGTACTTC	TRBD2	TRBV5-4	TRBJ2-5	once
CASRERPEGGELFF	TGCGCCAGCCGCGAACGACCCGAGGGCGGGGAGCTGTTTTTT	.	TRBV5-1	TRBJ2-2	.
CSVGDTRTQFF	TGCAGCGTGGGGGACACCAGGACGCAGTTCTTC	.	TRBV29-1	TRBJ2-1	.
CASLRSSHNEQFF	TGTGCCAGCCTTCGTTCTAGTCACAATGAGCAGTTCTTC	.	TRBV2	TRBJ2-1	.
CASSLAAGRTDTQYF	TGCGCCAGCAGCTTAGCCGCAGGGCGCACAGATACGCAGTATTTT	.	TRBV5-1	TRBJ2-3	.
CASSYPDRSNTGELFF	TGTGCCAGCAGTTACCCGGACAGATCTAACACCGGGGAGCTGTTTTTT	.	TRBV6-6	TRBJ2-2	few
CASSLISGGNTGELFF	TGTGCCAGCAGCTTGATTAGCGGGGGGAACACCGGGGAGCTGTTTTTT	TRBD2	TRBV5-4	TRBJ2-2	.
CASSPTGNTGELFF	TGTGCCAGCAGCCCGACAGGGAACACCGGGGAGCTGTTTTTT	.	TRBV6-1	TRBJ2-2	.
CASTAGQAFYTF	TGTGCCAGCACCGCGGGACAGGCGTTCTACACCTTC	TRBD1	TRBV7-9	TRBJ1-2	few
CASSQEAGGFTDTQYF	TGTGCCAGCAGCCAAGAAGCGGGGGGGTTCACAGATACGCAGTATTTT	TRBD2	TRBV4-2	TRBJ2-3	few
CASSTETGILGEQFF	TGTGCCAGCAGTACAGAGACAGGGATCCTGGGGGAGCAGTTCTTC	TRBD1	TRBV6-6	TRBJ2-1	.
CASRTDTEAFF	TGTGCCAGCAGAACAGACACTGAAGCTTTCTTT	.	TRBV2	TRBJ1-1	.
CASSAGGLAQETQYF	TGTGCCAGCAGCGCGGGGGGACTAGCCCAAGAGACCCAGTACTTC	TRBD2	TRBV9	TRBJ2-5	.
CASSSRGGSYGYTF	TGTGCCAGCAGTTCAAGAGGAGGGTCCTATGGCTACACCTTC	.	TRBV25-1	TRBJ1-2	.
CASSSTSSEQFF	TGTGCCAGTAGTAGTACTAGCTCTGAGCAGTTCTTC	.	TRBV19	TRBJ2-1	.
CASSRNRGPGIYTQYF	TGTGCCAGCAGTAGAAACAGGGGGCCGGGAATCTATACGCAGTATTTT	TRBD1	TRBV6-6	TRBJ2-3	few
CAISESTGGGGGEQYF	TGTGCCATCAGTGAGTCGACAGGGGGCGGAGGAGGCGAGCAGTACTTC	TRBD1	TRBV10-3	TRBJ2-7	.
CASSQGGGAWDTEAFF	TGTGCCAGCAGCCAAGGGGGAGGGGCCTGGGACACTGAAGCTTTCTTT	.	TRBV4-2	TRBJ1-1	.
CASSSDPGGQETQYF	TGCGCCAGCAGCTCTGACCCGGGGGGACAAGAGACCCAGTACTTC	TRBD2	TRBV5-1	TRBJ2-5	.
CASSTSKDRERNQPQHF	TGTGCCAGCAGCACCTCCAAGGACAGGGAGAGGAATCAGCCCCAGCATTTT	TRBD1	TRBV9	TRBJ1-5	.
CASSSTSGRANEQFF	TGTGCCAGCAGTTCCACTAGCGGGAGGGCCAATGAGCAGTTCTTC	TRBD2	TRBV6-6	TRBJ2-1	.
CASSSQTTGGEQYF	TGTGCCAGCAGCTCACAGACCACGGGAGGAGAGCAGTACTTC	TRBD2	TRBV7-3	TRBJ2-7	.
CASSREAYGQPQHF	TGTGCCAGCAGCCGCGAGGCCTACGGTCAGCCCCAGCATTTT	.	TRBV5-5	TRBJ1-5	.
CASSLDLGAYTEAFF	TGCGCCAGCAGCTTGGATTTAGGGGCGTACACTGAAGCTTTCTTT	.	TRBV5-1	TRBJ1-1	.
CASSVSSSDGGRPLNSGANVLTF	TGTGCCAGCAGCGTTTCCTCATCGGATGGCGGGAGGCCCCTAAACTCTGGGGCCAACGTCCTGACTTTC	TRBD2	TRBV9	TRBJ2-6	.
CATGLAGDNEQFF	TGTGCCACCGGACTAGCGGGGGACAATGAGCAGTTCTTC	TRBD2	TRBV19	TRBJ2-1	.
CASSEDRGAFTYF	TGCGCCAGCAGTGAAGACCGGGGGGCTTTTACGTATTTT	.	TRBV10-2	TRBJ2-3	.
CASSLSSGGLPGTQYF	TGCGCCAGCAGCTTGAGTAGCGGGGGCCTCCCGGGGACCCAGTACTTC	TRBD2	TRBV5-1	TRBJ2-5	.
CASSLIASGELFF	TGTGCCAGCAGCTTAATTGCGTCCGGGGAGCTGTTTTTT	.	TRBV7-2	TRBJ2-2	.
CASSQGDRANTEAFF	TGCGCCAGCAGCCAAGGGGACAGGGCAAACACTGAAGCTTTCTTT	TRBD1	TRBV4-1	TRBJ1-1	.
CASSSGTSGSYNEQFF	TGTGCCAGCAGCTCAGGGACTAGCGGGTCTTATAATGAGCAGTTCTTC	TRBD2	TRBV11-1	TRBJ2-1	.
CASSQDGRNQPQHF	TGTGCCAGCAGCCAAGATGGCAGAAATCAGCCCCAGCATTTT	.	TRBV4-2	TRBJ1-5	.